This T cell receptor (beta chain) was documented in a study of Graves' ophthalmopathy and Graves' hyperthyroidism. In its sample, this clonotype was seen many times. No antigen is known for it. Regarding the study as a whole: Ophthalmopathy could be told apart from stable hyperthyroidism by a 13-signature model (87.88% sensitivity, around 80% specificity). Blood also held most thyroid clonotypes expanded above 0.001 frequency.

From RNA, the CDR3 regions of TCR beta chains were amplified and sequenced. RT-PCR in the first round used HTBI primers; a second-round multiplex PCR followed. Each CDR3 protein is one row after TCRdb ran MiXCR on the multiplex PCR reads. Of about 1.1 million distinct CDR3 sequences detected, less than 45% appear once; the ten largest clones hold 11%. Pregnant or lactating patients and those with other autoimmune diseases or uncontrolled infections were excluded. Diagnostic conclusions were grounded in clinical symptoms, serum thyroxine, TRAb, thyroid ultrasound and orbital computed tomography. The TCR comes from an adult man with Graves' hyperthyroidism. Sequenced material: peripheral blood or thyroid tissue (not recorded which).

For the CDR3, the DNA is TGTGCCACCAGCAGAGAGGGTTTGGGACAGAGGGACCAAGAGACCCAGTACTTC. Its translation: CATSREGLGQRDQETQYF. The genes are TRBV15 and TRBJ2-5, with 7 bases aligning to TRBD1. The germline V gene has CDR1 LNHNV and CDR2 YYDKDF (reference sequence). The length of the CDR3 is 18 residues. V lost 0 bases to trimming and J lost 0 bases; unmatched junction nucleotides: 10.